A single TCR beta chain is shown here with its context. This CDR3 is built from 18 residues. Germline lookup yields CDR1 SGHVS and CDR2 FNYEAQ. V shed 5 bases, J shed 0 bases, and the junction held 10 bases outside the gene matches. This specimen belongs to a study of blood T cell repertoires in COVID-19. Study-wide context: Samples came from the United States, Italy and Spain, spanning acute and convalescent COVID-19. PBMCs, B-cell-depleted T cells, or T cells were the source of the cDNA or gDNA that made up the material.

The data were produced by immunoSEQ multiplex PCR, yet TCRdb's version contains in-frame clones alone and is incomplete. This sample carries 69,000 or so clones, roughly 80% of them seen once, and the ten largest clones take around 4.8%. The sequencing input was peripheral blood. This clonotype was sampled from an elderly woman with active or convalescent COVID-19. This chain joins TRBV7-6 and TRBJ1-3; 10 positions match TRBD1. The CDR3 DNA reads TGTGCCAGCAGCCCCTCGGTCGGGACAGGGGACTCTGGAAACACCATATATTTT. This translates into CASSPSVGTGDSGNTIYF. The whole variable domain, remainder taken from reference TRBV7-6 and TRBJ1-3, is GAGVSQSPRYKVTKRGQDVALRCDPISGHVSLYWYRQALGQGPEFLTYFNYEAQQDKSGLPNDRFSAERPEGSISTLTIQRTEQRDSAMYRCASSPSVGTGDSGNTIYFGEGSWLTVV.